This entry describes one T cell receptor (beta chain). MiXCR was run by TCRdb on the 5' RACE reads, yielding one entry per CDR3 protein. The repertoire holds more than 400,000 distinct CDR3 sequences, with around 15% as singletons. This CDR3 is built from 15 residues. With V trimmed by 0 bases and J by 6 bases, 5 bases remained unmatched. Germline CDR1 is MGHRA and CDR2 is YSYEKL. The sample is drawn from a study of identical twins. This same sample was also taken into another study, of yellow fever vaccine responses in identical twins.

The V and J genes are TRBV4-1 and TRBJ2-1, with 7 bases that match TRBD2. The origin of this receptor is a woman between 18 and 30 years old in good health. Sequencing was done on a sample of CD4+ T cells sorted from blood. CDR3 in DNA: TGCGCCAGCAGCCAAGAGGCGGGAGTTGTCAATGAGCAGTTCTTC. This sequence encodes CASSQEAGVVNEQFF.